This T cell receptor beta chain was captured in a study of T cell clonotyping in hematopoietic cell transplantation. Profiling relied on immunoSEQ multiplex PCR, and the TCRdb table lists in-frame clones only, not all of them. The table has 65,000 to 75,000 clones, about 94% seen once. This TCR was recovered from a man in his forties or fifties in good health. Some clones in this sample may be carry-over from other donors' samples. The sequencing sample was made of peripheral blood mononuclear cells.

The CDR3, as DNA: TGTGCCAGCAGCGCCGGAGGGGCTCCCTTCACAGATACGCAGTATTTT. Its translation: CASSAGGAPFTDTQYF. The rearrangement uses TRBV7-3 and TRBJ2-3; D might be TRBD2 (6 bases). Trimming shortened V by 5 bases and J by 2 bases, and 17 bases separated the two germline ends. The CDR3 spans 16 residues. The germline CDR1 and CDR2 sequences are SGHTA and FQGTGA.